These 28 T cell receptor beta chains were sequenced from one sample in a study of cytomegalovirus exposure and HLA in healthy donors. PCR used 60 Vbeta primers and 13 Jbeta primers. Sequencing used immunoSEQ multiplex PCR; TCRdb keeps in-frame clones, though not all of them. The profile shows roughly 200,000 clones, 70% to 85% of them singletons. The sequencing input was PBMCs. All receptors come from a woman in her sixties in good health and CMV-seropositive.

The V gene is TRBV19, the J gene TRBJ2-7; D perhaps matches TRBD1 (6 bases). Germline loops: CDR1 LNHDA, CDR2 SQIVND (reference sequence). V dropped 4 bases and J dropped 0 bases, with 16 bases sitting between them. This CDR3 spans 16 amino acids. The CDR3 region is CASSRGSGGSSYEQYF. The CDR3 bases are TGTGCCAGTAGTAGGGGGTCTGGGGGCAGCTCCTACGAGCAGTACTTC.

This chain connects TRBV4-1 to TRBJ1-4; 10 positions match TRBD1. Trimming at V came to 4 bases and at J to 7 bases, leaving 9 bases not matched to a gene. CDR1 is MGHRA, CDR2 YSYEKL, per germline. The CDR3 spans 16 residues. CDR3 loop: CASSLLGQGGIEKLFF. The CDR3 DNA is TGCGCCAGCAGCCTTCTCGGACAGGGGGGTATTGAAAAACTGTTTTTT.

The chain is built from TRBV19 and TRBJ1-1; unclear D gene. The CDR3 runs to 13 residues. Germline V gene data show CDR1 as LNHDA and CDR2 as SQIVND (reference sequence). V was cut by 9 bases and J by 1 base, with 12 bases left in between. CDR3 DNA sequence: TGTGCCAGCTCTCAAATTAGGAACACTGAAGCTTTCTTT. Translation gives CASSQIRNTEAFF.

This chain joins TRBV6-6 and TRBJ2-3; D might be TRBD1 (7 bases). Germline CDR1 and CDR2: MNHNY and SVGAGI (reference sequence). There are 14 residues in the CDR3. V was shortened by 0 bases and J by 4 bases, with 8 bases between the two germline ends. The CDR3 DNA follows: TGTGCCAGCAGTTACTCCAGGGGGGCAGATACGCAGTATTTT. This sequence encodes CASSYSRGADTQYF.

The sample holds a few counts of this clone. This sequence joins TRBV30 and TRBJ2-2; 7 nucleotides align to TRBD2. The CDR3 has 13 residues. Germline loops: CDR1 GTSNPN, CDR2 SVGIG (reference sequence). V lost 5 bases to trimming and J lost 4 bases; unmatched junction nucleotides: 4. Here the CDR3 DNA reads TGTGCCTGGGCGGGGGTCCGCACCGGGGAGCTGTTTTTT. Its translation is CAWAGVRTGELFF.

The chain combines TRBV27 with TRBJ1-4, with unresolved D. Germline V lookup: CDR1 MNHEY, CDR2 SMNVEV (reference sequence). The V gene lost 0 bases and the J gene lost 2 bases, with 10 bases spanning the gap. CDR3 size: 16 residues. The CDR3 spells CASSLSPSLTNEKLFF. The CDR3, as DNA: TGTGCCAGCAGTTTATCCCCCAGTCTGACTAATGAAAAACTGTTTTTT. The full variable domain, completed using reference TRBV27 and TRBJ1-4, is EAQVTQNPRYLITVTGKKLTVTCSQNMNHEYMSWYRQDPGLGLRQIYYSMNVEVTDKGDVPEGYKVSRKEKRNFPLILESPSPNQTSLYFCASSLSPSLTNEKLFFGSGTQLSVL.

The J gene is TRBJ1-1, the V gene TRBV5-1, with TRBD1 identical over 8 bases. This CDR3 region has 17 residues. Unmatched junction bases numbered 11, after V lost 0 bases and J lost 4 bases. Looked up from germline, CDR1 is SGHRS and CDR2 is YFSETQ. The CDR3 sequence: CASSLEGRGRLGTEAFF. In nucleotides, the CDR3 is TGCGCCAGCAGCTTGGAGGGCAGGGGGCGGCTGGGCACTGAAGCTTTCTTT.

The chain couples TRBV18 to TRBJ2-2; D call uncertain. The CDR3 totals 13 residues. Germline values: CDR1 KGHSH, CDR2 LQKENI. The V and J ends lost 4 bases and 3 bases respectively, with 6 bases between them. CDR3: CASSRQDTGELFF. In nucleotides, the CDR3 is TGTGCCAGCTCACGACAAGACACCGGGGAGCTGTTTTTT.

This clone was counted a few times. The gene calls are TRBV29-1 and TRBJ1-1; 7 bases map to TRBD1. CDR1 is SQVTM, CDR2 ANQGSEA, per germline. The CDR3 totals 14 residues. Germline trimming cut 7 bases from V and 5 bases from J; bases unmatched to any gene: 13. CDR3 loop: CSAEDRQTGTEAFF. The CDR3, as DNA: TGCAGCGCGGAAGACCGCCAGACAGGGACTGAAGCTTTCTTT.

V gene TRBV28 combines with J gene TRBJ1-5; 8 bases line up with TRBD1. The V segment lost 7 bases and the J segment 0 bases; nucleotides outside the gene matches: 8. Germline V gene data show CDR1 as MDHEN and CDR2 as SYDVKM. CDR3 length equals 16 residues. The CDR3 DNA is TGTGCCAGCACAAAACGGACAGGGACTAGCAATCAGCCCCAGCATTTT. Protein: CASTKRTGTSNQPQHF.

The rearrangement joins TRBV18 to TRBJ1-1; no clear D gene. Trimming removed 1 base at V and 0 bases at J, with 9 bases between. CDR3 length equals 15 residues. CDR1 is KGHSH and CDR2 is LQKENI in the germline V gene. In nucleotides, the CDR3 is TGTGCCAGCTCACCACGTGGGCAGATGAACACTGAAGCTTTCTTT. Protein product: CASSPRGQMNTEAFF.

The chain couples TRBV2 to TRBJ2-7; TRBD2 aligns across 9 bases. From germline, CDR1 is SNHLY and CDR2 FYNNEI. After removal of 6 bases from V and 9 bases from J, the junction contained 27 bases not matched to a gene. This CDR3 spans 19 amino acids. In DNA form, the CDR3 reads TGTGCCAGCAGCGTCTTCGTTACCGGGACTAGCTATCACTCCTTAGGGCAGTACTTC. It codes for CASSVFVTGTSYHSLGQYF.

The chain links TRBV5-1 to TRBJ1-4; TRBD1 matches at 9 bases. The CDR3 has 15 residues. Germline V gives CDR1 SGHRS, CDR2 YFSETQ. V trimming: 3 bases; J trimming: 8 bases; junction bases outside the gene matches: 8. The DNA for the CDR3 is TGCGCCAGCAGCTGGGGGGACAGGGAGGGCGAAAAACTGTTTTTT. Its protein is CASSWGDREGEKLFF.

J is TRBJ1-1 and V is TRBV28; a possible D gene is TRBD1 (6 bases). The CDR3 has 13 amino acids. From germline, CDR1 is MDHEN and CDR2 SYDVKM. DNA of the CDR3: TGTGGTGCTAGGGGGAGCGCTGAGACTGAAGCTTTCTTT. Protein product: CGARGSAETEAFF.

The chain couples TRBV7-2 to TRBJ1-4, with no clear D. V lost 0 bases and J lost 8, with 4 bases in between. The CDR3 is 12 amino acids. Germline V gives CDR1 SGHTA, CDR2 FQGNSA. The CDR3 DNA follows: TGTGCCAGCAGCTTAGCGAGGGAAAAACTGTTTTTT. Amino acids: CASSLAREKLFF.

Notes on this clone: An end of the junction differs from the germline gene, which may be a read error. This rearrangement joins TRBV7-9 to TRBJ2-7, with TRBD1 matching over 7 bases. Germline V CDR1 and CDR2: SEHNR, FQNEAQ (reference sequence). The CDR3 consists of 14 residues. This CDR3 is CSSSLAQGAYEQYF. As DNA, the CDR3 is TGTTCCAGCAGCTTAGCGCAGGGGGCCTACGAGCAGTACTTC. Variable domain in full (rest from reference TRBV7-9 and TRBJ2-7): DTGVSQNPRHKITKRGQNVTFRCDPISEHNRLYWYRQTLGQGPEFLTYFQNEAQLEKSRLLSDRFSAERPKGSFSTLEIQRTEQGDSAMYLCSSSLAQGAYEQYFGPGTRLTVT.

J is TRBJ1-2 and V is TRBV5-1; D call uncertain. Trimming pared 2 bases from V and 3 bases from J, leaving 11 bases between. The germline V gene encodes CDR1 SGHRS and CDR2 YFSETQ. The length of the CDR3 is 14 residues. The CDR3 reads CASSFEQNHYGYTF. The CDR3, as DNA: TGCGCCAGCAGCTTTGAACAAAACCACTATGGCTACACCTTC.

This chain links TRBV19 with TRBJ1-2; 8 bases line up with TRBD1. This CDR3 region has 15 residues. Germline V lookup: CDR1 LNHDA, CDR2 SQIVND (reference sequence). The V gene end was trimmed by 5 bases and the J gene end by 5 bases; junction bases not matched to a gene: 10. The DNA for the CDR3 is TGTGCCAGTAGTGCGGGACAGGAGATACGTTATGGCTACACCTTC. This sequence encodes CASSAGQEIRYGYTF.

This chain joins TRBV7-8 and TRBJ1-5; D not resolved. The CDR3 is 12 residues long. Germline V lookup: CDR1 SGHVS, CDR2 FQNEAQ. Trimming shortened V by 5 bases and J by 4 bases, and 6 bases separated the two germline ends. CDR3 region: CASSSQNQPQHF. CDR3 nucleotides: TGTGCCAGCAGCAGCCAAAATCAGCCCCAGCATTTT.

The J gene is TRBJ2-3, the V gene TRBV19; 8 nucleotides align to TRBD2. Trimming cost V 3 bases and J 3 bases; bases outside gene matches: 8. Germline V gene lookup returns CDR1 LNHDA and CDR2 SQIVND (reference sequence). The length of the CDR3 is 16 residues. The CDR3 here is CASSIQRGGRTDTQYF. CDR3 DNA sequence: TGTGCCAGTAGTATTCAACGCGGGGGGAGGACAGATACGCAGTATTTT. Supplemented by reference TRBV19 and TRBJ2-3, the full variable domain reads DGGITQSPKYLFRKEGQNVTLSCEQNLNHDAMYWYRQDPGQGLRLIYYSQIVNDFQKGDIAEGYSVSREKKESFPLTVTSAQKNPTAFYLCASSIQRGGRTDTQYFGPGTRLTVL.

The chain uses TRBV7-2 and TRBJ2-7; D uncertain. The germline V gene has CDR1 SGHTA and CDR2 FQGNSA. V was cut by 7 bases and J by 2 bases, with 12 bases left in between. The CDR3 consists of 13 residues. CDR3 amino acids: CASKKGAAYEQYF. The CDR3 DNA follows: TGTGCCAGCAAGAAAGGAGCCGCCTACGAGCAGTACTTC.

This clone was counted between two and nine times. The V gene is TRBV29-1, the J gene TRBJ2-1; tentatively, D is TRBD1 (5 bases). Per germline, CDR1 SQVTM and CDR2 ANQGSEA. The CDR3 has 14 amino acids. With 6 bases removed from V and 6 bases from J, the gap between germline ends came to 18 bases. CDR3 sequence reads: CSVTNRGAGNEQFF. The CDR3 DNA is TGCAGCGTCACTAATAGGGGCGCTGGCAATGAGCAGTTCTTC.

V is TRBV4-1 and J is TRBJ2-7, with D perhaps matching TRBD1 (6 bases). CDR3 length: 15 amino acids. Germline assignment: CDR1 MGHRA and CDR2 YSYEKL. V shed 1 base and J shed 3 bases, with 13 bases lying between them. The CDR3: CASSQVAGDVYEQYF. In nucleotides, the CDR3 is TGCGCCAGCAGCCAAGTCGCAGGGGATGTCTACGAGCAGTACTTC.

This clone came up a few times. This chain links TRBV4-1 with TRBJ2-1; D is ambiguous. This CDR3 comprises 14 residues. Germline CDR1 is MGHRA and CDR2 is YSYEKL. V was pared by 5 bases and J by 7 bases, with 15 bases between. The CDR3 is CASSTLTAVNEQFF. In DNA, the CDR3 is TGCGCCAGCAGCACACTCACAGCCGTAAATGAGCAGTTCTTC.

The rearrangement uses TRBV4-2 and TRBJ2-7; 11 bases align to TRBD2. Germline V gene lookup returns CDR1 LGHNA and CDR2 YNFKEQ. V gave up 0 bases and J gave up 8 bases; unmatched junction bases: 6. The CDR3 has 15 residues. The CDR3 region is CASSQDVAGGAQQYF. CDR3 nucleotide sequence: TGTGCCAGCAGCCAAGATGTAGCGGGAGGGGCCCAGCAGTACTTC.

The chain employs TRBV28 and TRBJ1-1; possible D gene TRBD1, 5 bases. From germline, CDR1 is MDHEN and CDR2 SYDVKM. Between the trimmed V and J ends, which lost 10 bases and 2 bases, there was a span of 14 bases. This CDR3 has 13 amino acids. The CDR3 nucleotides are TGTGCCACCAGCCGACAGACTAACACTGAAGCTTTCTTT. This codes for CATSRQTNTEAFF.

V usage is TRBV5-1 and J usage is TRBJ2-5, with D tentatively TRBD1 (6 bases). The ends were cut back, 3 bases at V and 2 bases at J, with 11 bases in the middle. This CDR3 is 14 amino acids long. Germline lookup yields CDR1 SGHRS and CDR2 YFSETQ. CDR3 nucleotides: TGCGCCAGCAGCTCACAAAGGGGGCAAGAGACCCAGTACTTC. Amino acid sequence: CASSSQRGQETQYF.

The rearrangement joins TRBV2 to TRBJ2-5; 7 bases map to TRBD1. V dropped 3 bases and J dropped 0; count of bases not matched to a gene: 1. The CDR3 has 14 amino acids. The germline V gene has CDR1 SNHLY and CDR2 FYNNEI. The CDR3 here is CASSEGQYQETQYF. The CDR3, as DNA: TGTGCCAGCAGTGAGGGACAGTACCAAGAGACCCAGTACTTC.